Listed below are T cell receptor beta chains from one sample, sequenced in a study of beta chain features in type 1 diabetes. Profiling relied on immunoSEQ multiplex PCR, and the TCRdb table lists in-frame clones only, not all of them. The table includes 200,000 to 250,000 clones, approximately 11% detected once. Input material: central memory CD4+ T cells from blood. The receptors derive from a man between 18 and 29 years old in good health. Both conserved end residues are part of each CDR3. A D gene is named only where the DNA matches it firmly.

TRBJ2-5 | TRBD1 | TRBV10-3 | CAANPQTGPETQYF
TRBJ2-7 | TRBD2 | TRBV25-1 | CASSPRLAGVVYEQYF
TRBJ2-1 | TRBD2 | TRBV4-3 | CASSQVSSGSVRVF
TRBJ1-5 | . | TRBV15 | CATSRARSNQPQHF
TRBJ2-7 | TRBD1 | TRBV4-2 | CASSQDAGTVRYF
TRBJ2-3 | TRBD2 | TRBV27 | CASSSASGRTSYTQYF
TRBJ2-7 | . | TRBV30 | CAWSGDFNFHEQYF
TRBJ2-6 | . | TRBV6-6 | CASREDSSGANVLTF
TRBJ1-2 | . | TRBV11-2 | CASSFQHGACTF
TRBJ2-1 | . | TRBV7-2 | CASSLAGAGWSYNEQFF
TRBJ2-2 | . | TRBV18 | CASSTAGVADTGELFF
TRBJ2-7 | TRBD1 | TRBV9 | CASSPSGQIKYEQYF
TRBJ1-1 | . | TRBV2 | CASRGGRGMNTEAFF
TRBJ2-3 | TRBD2 | TRBV28 | CASSKGRVAGGSTDTQYF
TRBJ2-7 | . | TRBV29-1 | CSGAGTRDSYEQYF
TRBJ2-7 | . | TRBV5-1 | CASSSAEFTEQYF
TRBJ2-3 | TRBD2 | TRBV29-1 | CSVEPGLAGDTQYF
TRBJ2-1 | TRBD1 | TRBV7-9 | CASSLRQGQANEQFF
TRBJ2-1 | . | TRBV5-4 | CATHRDPTYNEQFF
TRBJ2-2 | . | TRBV5-1 | CASSFYRATGELFF
TRBJ2-7 | TRBD2 | TRBV7-2 | CASSLRLAGAYEQYF
TRBJ1-1 | . | TRBV20-1 | CSALGNTEAFF
TRBJ1-1 | . | TRBV6-6 | CASSRHGGEAFF
TRBJ1-1 | . | TRBV25-1 | CASSEVGYTEAFF
TRBJ2-1 | . | TRBV5-1 | CASSLELAIAYNEQFF
TRBJ2-7 | . | TRBV5-1 | CASSLQGPSEQYF
TRBJ2-7 | TRBD2 | TRBV13 | CASSFLAGVYEQYF
TRBJ2-3 | TRBD2 | TRBV5-6 | CASSLSLSGRTDTQYF
TRBJ2-3 | . | TRBV5-6 | CASSLGGRRRTDTQYF
TRBJ2-1 | TRBD1 | TRBV18 | CASSPSGTGNGNEQFF
TRBJ2-7 | . | TRBV30 | CAWSVDRSSYEQYF
TRBJ2-1 | TRBD2 | TRBV4-2 | CASSPTSGRTNNEQFF
TRBJ1-3 | TRBD1 | TRBV9 | CASSVGGQGGNTIYF
TRBJ2-7 | TRBD2 | TRBV2 | CASKAASGIYEQYF
TRBJ2-5 | . | TRBV18 | CASSPLPGPQETQYF
TRBJ2-7 | TRBD2 | TRBV9 | CASSSGLAGAVYEQYF
TRBJ2-7 | . | TRBV6-5 | CASISGGFVYEQYF
TRBJ1-2 | . | TRBV6-5 | CASSQQGRPNYGYTF
TRBJ2-2 | TRBD2 | TRBV9 | CASSRRGSGGPMGGELFF
TRBJ2-5 | . | TRBV29-1 | CSVGGGGPETQYF
TRBJ2-6 | . | TRBV2 | CASSELSGANVLTF
TRBJ2-5 | . | TRBV19 | CASSMGQAPMWETQYF
TRBJ2-1 | . | TRBV5-1 | CASNRDSYNEQFF
TRBJ2-1 | . | TRBV5-6 | CASSLKPSRANEQFF
TRBJ2-1 | TRBD2 | TRBV18 | CASSPTSGNNEQFF
TRBJ2-7 | . | TRBV7-2 | CASSSGRAPSMEQYF
TRBJ1-1 | . | TRBV25-1 | CASSASNTEAFF
TRBJ1-2 | . | TRBV29-1 | CSVNRGDYGYTF
TRBJ1-1 | . | TRBV29-1 | CSVGGIEAFF
TRBJ2-3 | . | TRBV20-1 | CSVGSTDTQYF
TRBJ1-2 | . | TRBV30 | CAWSLTAYYGYTF
TRBJ2-3 | TRBD2 | TRBV11-2 | CASSSPQRAGGTDTQYF
TRBJ1-2 | . | TRBV4-3 | CASSQTVSNSRSYTF
TRBJ1-1 | . | TRBV2 | CASRLEGGTEAFF
TRBJ2-5 | . | TRBV27 | CASSLSGTGGTQYF
TRBJ1-3 | . | TRBV7-8 | CASSLAARGGTIYF
TRBJ2-7 | . | TRBV18 | CASRIGGEQYF
TRBJ2-2 | TRBD2 | TRBV4-1 | CASSQGGWFTSGSNTGELFF
TRBJ1-1 | . | TRBV30 | CAWSAQRNTEAFF
TRBJ2-1 | TRBD2 | TRBV11-2 | CASSLDRTSYNEQFF